These T cell receptor beta chains were read from a single sample in a study of radiotherapy plus CTLA-4 blockade in lung cancer. Profiled with immunoSEQ multiplex PCR; TCRdb holds only in-frame clones, not every one. This table has approximately 85,000 clones, approximately 83% appearing once. The sequencing here drew on peripheral blood, taken from a patient treated with radiotherapy plus ipilimumab. All receptors derive from a human donor with non-small cell lung cancer that progressed on radiotherapy plus ipilimumab. Both conserved end residues are part of each CDR3. The order of the fields is clone size, D gene, V gene, J gene, CDR3 DNA, CDR3 protein. D genes are given only for firm matches. Expanded clones get a size class; other rows say once, few or many, or leave the size out.

NA,NA,TRBV29-1,TRBJ2-3,TGCAGCGTTGACAGGGGCGGAGGAGTAGATACGCAGTATTTT,CSVDRGGGVDTQYF
NA,TRBD1,TRBV27,TRBJ1-5,TGTGCCACCCGCTTTTCGGGACAGGGGGCAAAAAATCAGCCCCAGCATTTT,CATRFSGQGAKNQPQHF
NA,NA,TRBV7-9,TRBJ1-4,TGTGCCAGCAGCTCCCTGGGGGGGGCAAATGAAAAACTGTTTTTT,CASSSLGGANEKLFF
NA,NA,TRBV7-9,TRBJ2-7,TGTGCCAGCAGCTTAACGGTGGCTCCTTACGAGCAGTACTTC,CASSLTVAPYEQYF
NA,NA,TRBV5-4,TRBJ1-1,TGTGCCAGCAGCCTGCCCGGCGGGGCAAAGAACACTGAAGCTTTCTTT,CASSLPGGAKNTEAFF
NA,TRBD1,TRBV19,TRBJ2-1,TGTGCCAGTAGTCCAGGGACAGGGGGGGCGAATGAGCAGTTCTTC,CASSPGTGGANEQFF
NA,TRBD1,TRBV5-1,TRBJ2-7,TGCGCCAGCAGCGTACAGGGGTCCTACGAGCAGTACTTC,CASSVQGSYEQYF
NA,TRBD1,TRBV28,TRBJ1-1,TGTGCCAGCAGTTTGGGGACAGGAATGAACACTGAAGCTTTCTTT,CASSLGTGMNTEAFF
NA,TRBD1,TRBV27,TRBJ2-7,TGTGCCAGCAGTTCTCGGGGACAGGGACGTAACGAGCAGTACTTC,CASSSRGQGRNEQYF
NA,NA,TRBV19,TRBJ1-2,TGTGCCAGTAGTATGGTTCCAGGGACCTATGGCTACACCTTC,CASSMVPGTYGYTF
NA,NA,TRBV19,TRBJ1-6,TGTGCCAGTAGGACCGACCCGAGCTCCTATAATTCACCCCTCCACTTT,CASRTDPSSYNSPLHF
NA,TRBD1,TRBV4-2,TRBJ2-7,TGTGCCAGCAGCCAAGAGGGACAGGGATCTCCCTACGAGCAGTACTTC,CASSQEGQGSPYEQYF
NA,TRBD1,TRBV7-2,TRBJ1-1,TGTGCCAGCGAGACAGGGGTCCACACTGAAGCTTTCTTT,CASETGVHTEAFF
NA,TRBD1,TRBV14,TRBJ2-7,TGTGCCAGCAGCCAATCCGGGACAGGGGGCGAGCAGTACTTC,CASSQSGTGGEQYF
NA,NA,TRBV14,TRBJ1-1,TGTGCCAGCAGCCCCGGGGTGGGTTACGGGGGAGACACTGAAGCTTTCTTT,CASSPGVGYGGDTEAFF
NA,NA,TRBV27,TRBJ1-4,TGTGCCAGCAGTTTATCGAGAGGGGAATATGAAAAACTGTTTTTT,CASSLSRGEYEKLFF
NA,NA,TRBV5-6,TRBJ2-7,TGTGCCAGCAGCTTGATGACAGGCGAAGCCTACGAGCAGTACTTC,CASSLMTGEAYEQYF
few,TRBD1,TRBV28,TRBJ1-2,TGTGCCAGCAGTACAGGGGGGCATGGCTACACCTTC,CASSTGGHGYTF
few,NA,TRBV29-1,TRBJ1-2,TGCAGCGTTACGACATTCCTTAACTATGGCTACACCTTC,CSVTTFLNYGYTF
NA,NA,TRBV5-1,TRBJ1-2,TGCGCCAGCAGCTTGGGGCCTCTCAATAACTATGGCTACACCTTC,CASSLGPLNNYGYTF
NA,NA,TRBV13,TRBJ2-7,TGTGCCACCGTCCCGAATCAGGGGTTTGTCGAGCAGTACTTC,CATVPNQGFVEQYF
NA,TRBD1,TRBV19,TRBJ1-1,TGTGCCAGTACTCCCGGCGGGACAGGGTTGAACACTGAAGCTTTCTTT,CASTPGGTGLNTEAFF
NA,NA,TRBV2,TRBJ2-7,TGTGCCAGCAGCAACGGGAACACGGTCTACGAGCAGTACTTC,CASSNGNTVYEQYF
NA,NA,TRBV19,TRBJ2-7,TGTGCCAGTAGAAGCCGGACAGCCCCATACGAGCAGTACTTC,CASRSRTAPYEQYF
NA,TRBD1,TRBV5-1,TRBJ1-2,TGCGCCAGTAGCTTGGGACAGGGGGCTATCGATGGCTACACCTTC,CASSLGQGAIDGYTF
NA,NA,TRBV7-9,TRBJ2-1,TGTGCCAGCAGCTTACCTAGCACGTACAATGAGCAGTTCTTC,CASSLPSTYNEQFF
NA,NA,TRBV6-4,TRBJ1-1,TGTGCCAGCAGTACGGGGCAACCGAACACTGAAGCTTTCTTT,CASSTGQPNTEAFF
NA,NA,TRBV18,TRBJ1-1,TGTGCCAGCTCACCAAGTCTAAGCTCTGAAGCTTTCTTT,CASSPSLSSEAFF
NA,NA,TRBV2,TRBJ2-3,TGTGCCAGCAGCCCCAATGGCCCCGCAGATACGCAGTATTTT,CASSPNGPADTQYF
NA,TRBD1,TRBV5-1,TRBJ1-4,TGCGCCAGCAGCTTGGACGGACAGGGAGCTAATGAAAAACTGTTTTTT,CASSLDGQGANEKLFF
medium-sized,NA,TRBV10-3,TRBJ1-5,TGTGCCATCAGTGAAGGCGGAGGTAGCAATCAGCCCCAGCATTTT,CAISEGGGSNQPQHF
NA,NA,TRBV7-9,TRBJ2-7,TGTGCCAGCGCCGTGCCCCGGCCCATGGGCTGGGACGAGCAGTACTTC,CASAVPRPMGWDEQYF
NA,TRBD1,TRBV5-4,TRBJ1-1,TGTGCCAGCAGCTTGGGGACAGGGGGCACTGAAGCTTTCTTT,CASSLGTGGTEAFF
NA,NA,TRBV5-1,TRBJ2-3,TGCGCCAGCAGGAGAGAGGGGGGACGGGGCACAGATACGCAGTATTTT,CASRREGGRGTDTQYF
NA,TRBD2,TRBV11-3,TRBJ2-7,TGTGCCAGCAGGCAGACTAGCGGTTCCTACGAGCAGTACTTC,CASRQTSGSYEQYF
NA,NA,TRBV9,TRBJ1-1,TGTGCCAGCAGCCACGGGAGGGCGAACACTGAAGCTTTCTTT,CASSHGRANTEAFF
NA,NA,TRBV21-1,TRBJ2-7,TGTGCCAGCAGCTTTCGGTACGAGCAGTACTTC,CASSFRYEQYF
NA,NA,TRBV30,TRBJ1-2,TGTGCCTGGACCGTGGGGGGCGCCCCCCTTAACTATGGCTACACCTTC,CAWTVGGAPLNYGYTF
NA,TRBD1,TRBV4-3,TRBJ2-7,TGCGCCAGCAGCCAAGATTGGACAGGGGGCGAGCAGTACTTC,CASSQDWTGGEQYF
once,NA,TRBV11-1,TRBJ1-1,TGTGCCAGCAGCTCAAATCGGGGCTCGAACACTGAAGCTTTCTTT,CASSSNRGSNTEAFF
few,TRBD1,TRBV19,TRBJ1-1,TGTGCCAGTACCCCGGGACAGCTGAACACTGAAGCTTTCTTT,CASTPGQLNTEAFF
NA,NA,TRBV9,TRBJ2-7,TGTGCCAGCAGCGTAGAGGGTCGACAGTTTGAGGAGCAGTACTTC,CASSVEGRQFEEQYF
NA,NA,TRBV30,TRBJ2-1,TGTGCCTGGAGTCCCGGGGGCAATGAGCAGTTCTTC,CAWSPGGNEQFF
once,TRBD1,TRBV10-3,TRBJ1-1,TGTGCCATCAGTGACGGGGCACCGGGACAGGGGGCTTATGAAAACACTGAAGCTTTCTTT,CAISDGAPGQGAYENTEAFF
NA,NA,TRBV28,TRBJ1-1,TGTGCCAGCAGTTTTACAGGGTTGAACACTGAAGCTTTCTTT,CASSFTGLNTEAFF
NA,TRBD1,TRBV27,TRBJ1-3,TGTGCCAGCAGTTTATCGGGACAGGGTGGGCAAAACACCATATATTTT,CASSLSGQGGQNTIYF
NA,TRBD1,TRBV18,TRBJ2-7,TGTGCCAGCTCCCCCATGGTCGGACAGGGCTACGAGCAGTACTTC,CASSPMVGQGYEQYF